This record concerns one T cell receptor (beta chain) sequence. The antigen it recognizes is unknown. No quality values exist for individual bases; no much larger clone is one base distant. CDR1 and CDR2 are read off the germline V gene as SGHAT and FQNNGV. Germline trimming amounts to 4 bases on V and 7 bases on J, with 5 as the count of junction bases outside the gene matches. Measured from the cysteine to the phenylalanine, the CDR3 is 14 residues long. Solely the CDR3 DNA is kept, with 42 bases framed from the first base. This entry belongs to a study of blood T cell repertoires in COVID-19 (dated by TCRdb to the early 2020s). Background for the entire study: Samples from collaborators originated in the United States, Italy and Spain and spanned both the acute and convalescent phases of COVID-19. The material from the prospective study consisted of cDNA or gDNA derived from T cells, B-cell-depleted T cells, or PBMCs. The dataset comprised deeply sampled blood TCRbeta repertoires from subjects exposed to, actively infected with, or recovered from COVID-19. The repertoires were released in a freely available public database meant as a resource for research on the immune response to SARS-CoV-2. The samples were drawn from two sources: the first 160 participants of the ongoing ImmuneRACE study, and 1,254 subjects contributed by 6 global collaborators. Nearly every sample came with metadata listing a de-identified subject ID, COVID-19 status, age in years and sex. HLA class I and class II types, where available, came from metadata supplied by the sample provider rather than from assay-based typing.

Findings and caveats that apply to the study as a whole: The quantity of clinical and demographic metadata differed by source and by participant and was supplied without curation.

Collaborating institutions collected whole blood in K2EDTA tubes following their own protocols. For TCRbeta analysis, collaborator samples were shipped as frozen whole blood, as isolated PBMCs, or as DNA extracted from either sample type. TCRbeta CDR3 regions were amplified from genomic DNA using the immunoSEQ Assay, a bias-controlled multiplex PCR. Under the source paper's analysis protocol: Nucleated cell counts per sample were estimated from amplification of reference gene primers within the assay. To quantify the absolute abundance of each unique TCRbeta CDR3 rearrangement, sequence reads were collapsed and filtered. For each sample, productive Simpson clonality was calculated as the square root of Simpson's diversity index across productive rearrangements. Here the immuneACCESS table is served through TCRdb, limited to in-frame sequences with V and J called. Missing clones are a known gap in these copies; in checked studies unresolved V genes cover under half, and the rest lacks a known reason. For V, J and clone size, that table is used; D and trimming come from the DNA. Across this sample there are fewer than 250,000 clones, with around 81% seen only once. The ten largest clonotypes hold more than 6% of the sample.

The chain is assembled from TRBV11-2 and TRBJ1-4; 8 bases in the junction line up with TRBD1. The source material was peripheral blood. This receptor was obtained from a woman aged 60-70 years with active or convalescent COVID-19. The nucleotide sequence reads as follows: TGTGCCAGCAGCTCTTGGACAGGGACTGAAAAACTGTTTTTT. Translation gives CASSSWTGTEKLFF.